The present T cell receptor (beta chain) was sequenced within a study of cytomegalovirus exposure and HLA in healthy donors. Overall study context: In terms of ancestry, the Caucasian-associated cluster contained more than 65% of the 398 genotyped donors.

The PCR employed 60 Vbeta primers together with 13 Jbeta primers. Some clones are missing from TCRdb's copy, which holds only in-frame ones; the method was immunoSEQ multiplex PCR. Among about 64,000 clones listed, over 75% were seen once. The CDR3 spans 16 residues. The germline gives CDR1 LNHNV, CDR2 YYDKDF (reference sequence). V lost 4 bases and J lost 2; bases outside the gene matches: 5. Sequenced material: PBMCs. The origin of this receptor is a female donor in good health and CMV-seronegative. The chain combines TRBV15 with TRBJ2-3, with TRBD2 identical over 11 bases. The DNA for the CDR3 is TGTGCCACCAGCACCTATAGCGGGGGGGTCACAGATACGCAGTATTTT. Amino acids: CATSTYSGGVTDTQYF.